This T cell receptor (beta chain) appears in the sequencing data of a study of naive and memory T cell subsets. Overall study results and limits: Especially in CD8 cells, naive repertoires contained a few larger clonotypes, possibly CD45RA-re-expressing memory cells.

Both TRBC1 and TRBC2 were covered by a beta constant-region primer of two equimolar oligonucleotides. Nested alpha and beta constant-region primers with the SP2 primer drove four PCR rounds on ligated cDNA. TCRdb re-called the UMI-ligation and nested PCR reads with MiXCR, one entry per CDR3 protein. The table lists under 150,000 distinct CDR3 sequences, 15% to 20% of them singletons. This clonotype has more than one count but fewer than ten. As yet, its antigen is unknown. Cells stained for CD3, CD4, CD8, CD45RA, CD27 and viability were sorted into four CD45RA/CD27 subsets. The CDR3 contains 14 residues. Looked up from germline, CDR1 is MNHNY and CDR2 is SVGAGI (reference sequence). V lost 6 bases and J lost 5; bases outside the gene matches: 9.

The clonotype was recovered from a human donor in good health. What was sequenced was naive CD8+ T cells from blood. This rearrangement joins TRBV6-6 to TRBJ2-7; 8 bases agree with TRBD1. The CDR3 protein is CASSRSQGAHEQYF. The CDR3 bases are TGTGCCAGCAGCCGATCCCAGGGGGCCCACGAGCAGTACTTC.